The 5 T cell receptor beta chains presented below share a single source sample, sequenced in a study of vaccination and CD4 T cells after COVID-19. Scientists ran DNA taken from cultured CD4+ T cells through the Oncomine TCR Beta short-read assay for sequencing. Using its own MiXCR run on the PCR reads, TCRdb lists one record per CDR3 protein. The sample lists 2,400 or so distinct CDR3 sequences, around 23% occurring once. For these TCRs, the target antigens are not known. Indicated treatment: roughly 10-day PBMC culture with coronavirus spike peptide pools or control peptides (ViraFEST assay). Before the COVID-19 pandemic (2011-2018), CD4+ T cells were obtained from the unexposed donor. The sequencing sample was made of CD4+ T cells from blood, cultured in vitro. The source is a human donor in good health.

This chain joins TRBV7-2 and TRBJ1-2; D is possibly TRBD1 (5 bases). This CDR3 has 14 amino acids. Looked up from germline, CDR1 is SGHTA and CDR2 is FQGNSA. V lost 4 bases, J lost 8 bases, and 17 bases lay in between. The CDR3 spells CASSSGPGLGGYTF. For the CDR3, the DNA is TGTGCCAGCAGCTCAGGTCCGGGGCTGGGGGGCTACACCTTC. Based on the CDR3 plus reference TRBV7-2 and TRBJ1-2, the full variable domain is GAGVSQSPSNKVTEKGKDVELRCDPISGHTALYWYRQSLGQGLEFLIYFQGNSAPDKSGLPSDRFSAERTGGSVSTLTIQRTQQEDSAVYLCASSSGPGLGGYTFGSGTRLTVV.

The CDR3: CASSQLSGGAIDTQYF. The CDR3 region has the DNA TGTGCCAGCAGCCAGCTGAGCGGGGGGGCGATAGATACGCAGTATTTT. This chain links TRBV3-1 with TRBJ2-3; 10 bases align to TRBD2. The CDR3 is 16 amino acids. In germline, CDR1 is LGHDT, CDR2 YNNKEL (reference sequence). J gave up 5 bases and V 3 bases, and 8 bases lay outside the gene matches.

This clonotype has just a few counts. The gene calls are TRBV7-3 and TRBJ2-5, with 10 bases fitting TRBD2. From germline, CDR1 is SGHTA and CDR2 FQGTGA. The CDR3 extends over 15 amino acids. Trimming cost V 4 bases and J 5 bases; bases outside gene matches: 7. The CDR3 DNA is TGTGCCAGCAGCTCACAGCGGGGGGGAGTGGAGACCCAGTACTTC. Translating gives CASSSQRGGVETQYF.

In this sample, this clonotype turned up a few times. The rearrangement joins TRBV30 to TRBJ1-2; weak D call: TRBD1 (6 bases). The ends were cut back, 0 bases at V and 4 bases at J, with 9 bases in the middle. The CDR3 contains 13 residues. Germline CDR1 and CDR2: GTSNPN and SVGIG (reference sequence). CDR3: CAWSVQGPYGYTF. CDR3 DNA: TGTGCCTGGAGTGTACAGGGCCCCTATGGCTACACCTTC. The full variable domain, its missing parts supplied by reference TRBV30 and TRBJ1-2, is SQTIHQWPATLVQPVGSPLSLECTVEGTSNPNLYWYRQAAGRGLQLLFYSVGIGQISSEVPQNLSASRPQDRQFILSSKKLLLSDSGFYLCAWSVQGPYGYTFGSGTRLTVV.

The rearrangement links TRBV9 to TRBJ2-2; 7 nucleotides line up with TRBD1. Germline loops: CDR1 SGDLS, CDR2 YYNGEE. The CDR3 totals 14 residues. V gave up 6 bases and J gave up 8 bases; unmatched junction bases: 10. CDR3 sequence (DNA): TGTGCCAGCACCAAGTACAGGGGCGTAGGGGAGCTGTTTTTT. It is translated as CASTKYRGVGELFF.